Following are 19 T cell receptor beta chains from one sample sequenced in a study of blood T cells in healthy people across ages. A J-beta primer mix and a sample-barcoded 5' primer were used in a second PCR of about 6 to 12 cycles. TCRdb independently ran MiXCR on the 5' RACE reads; one entry per CDR3 protein. The sample has more than 1,400,000 distinct CDR3 sequences, around two fifths seen once. The sample was blood. These receptors came from a woman aged 18-29 years in good health.

J is TRBJ2-7 and V is TRBV27; maybe TRBD1 (6 bases). The CDR3 spans 12 residues. Germline CDR1 and CDR2: MNHEY and SMNVEV (reference sequence). V was clipped by 8 bases and J by 5 bases, with 13 bases between them. CDR3: CASQGLSDEQYF. The CDR3 coding sequence is TGTGCCAGCCAGGGGTTATCGGACGAGCAGTACTTC.

The genes are TRBV21-1 and TRBJ2-1; the D call in the table, TRBD1, was not verified against the DNA. TRBV21-1 constitutes a pseudogene. There are 16 residues in the CDR3. As DNA, the CDR3 is TGTGCCAGCAGCCGGACAGGGTGGATTCGAGGGTATGGGCAGTTCTTC. Translated, it gives CASSRTGWIRGYGQFF.

The rearrangement uses TRBV11-3 and TRBJ2-7; 7 bases line up with TRBD1. Trimming removed 0 bases from V and 3 bases from J; junction bases left unmatched: 5. The germline CDR1 and CDR2 sequences are SGHNT and YENEEA. This CDR3 has 15 residues. This chain's CDR3 is CASSLDHTGDYEQYF. CDR3 in DNA: TGTGCCAGCAGCTTAGACCACACAGGGGACTACGAGCAGTACTTC.

This chain uses TRBV4-1 with TRBJ1-1; D is uncertain. V lost 1 base and J 8 bases, leaving 8 bases between the germline ends. Germline assignment: CDR1 MGHRA and CDR2 YSYEKL. CDR3 length: 12 residues. The CDR3 DNA follows: TGCGCCAGCAGCCAAGTTCAGGAAGAAGCTTTCTTT. Encoded protein: CASSQVQEEAFF.

This chain links TRBV11-2 with TRBJ2-7; 8 bases are shared with TRBD2. CDR1 and CDR2 from the germline V gene are SGHAT and FQNNGV. V lost 5 bases, J lost 0 bases, and 9 bases stayed unmatched. The CDR3 is 16 amino acids. CDR3 residues: CASSPRSGGSSYEQYF. CDR3 DNA: TGTGCCAGCAGCCCCCGCTCGGGGGGGAGCTCCTACGAGCAGTACTTC.

V and J are TRBV18 and TRBJ2-1; D is perhaps TRBD1 (6 bases). The CDR3 totals 16 residues. Germline V CDR1 and CDR2: KGHSH, LQKENI. Trimming pared 0 bases from V and 5 bases from J, leaving 14 bases between. The CDR3 loop is CASSPPGRGEDNEQFF. CDR3 in DNA: TGTGCCAGCTCACCACCCGGCAGGGGTGAGGACAATGAGCAGTTCTTC.

CDR3 region: CASSPKVGSSYNEQFF. DNA for the CDR3: TGTGCCAGCAGCCCAAAGGTTGGTTCCTCCTACAATGAGCAGTTCTTC. V is TRBV7-6 and J is TRBJ2-1, with unresolved D. The germline V and J ends were trimmed by 5 bases and 0 bases, with 14 bases remaining between them. The length of the CDR3 is 16 residues. Per the germline V gene, CDR1 is SGHVS and CDR2 is FNYEAQ. Together with reference TRBV7-6 and TRBJ2-1, the CDR3 gives the full variable domain: GAGVSQSPRYKVTKRGQDVALRCDPISGHVSLYWYRQALGQGPEFLTYFNYEAQQDKSGLPNDRFSAERPEGSISTLTIQRTEQRDSAMYRCASSPKVGSSYNEQFFGPGTRLTVL.

This clonotype was seen ten or more times. V is TRBV7-9 and J is TRBJ2-3; 8 bases are a match to TRBD2. Per the germline V gene, CDR1 is SEHNR and CDR2 is FQNEAQ (reference sequence). This CDR3 is 18 amino acids long. V lost 4 bases to trimming and J lost 1 base; unmatched junction nucleotides: 13. The CDR3 is CASSSDRSGGLRTDTQYF. CDR3 sequence (DNA): TGTGCCAGCAGCTCGGATAGGTCGGGAGGGCTACGCACAGATACGCAGTATTTT.

V gene TRBV20-1 combines with J gene TRBJ2-3; D is possibly TRBD2 (5 bases). There are 11 residues in the CDR3. Trimming took off 3 bases at V and 5 bases at J, with 6 bases between the two ends. Per germline, CDR1 DFQATT and CDR2 SNEGSKA (reference sequence). The chain's CDR3 is CSASGVDTQYF. CDR3 coding DNA: TGCAGTGCTAGCGGGGTAGATACGCAGTATTTT.

This chain joins TRBV19 and TRBJ2-5; a weak D match, TRBD2 (5 bases). This CDR3 is 14 amino acids long. Germline CDR1 LNHDA, CDR2 SQIVND (reference sequence). V was pared by 6 bases and J by 11 bases, with 22 bases between. DNA for the CDR3: TGTGCCAGTAGCATGGGCACGGGCGGGTTTGAGCAGTACTTC. Translation gives CASSMGTGGFEQYF.

This clonotype came up a few times. The J gene is TRBJ2-3, the V gene TRBV20-1; 8 bases map to TRBD2. Per the germline V gene, CDR1 is DFQATT and CDR2 is SNEGSKA (reference sequence). The CDR3 is 13 residues long. V lost 3 bases to trimming and J lost 4 bases; unmatched junction nucleotides: 3. The CDR3 DNA reads as TGCAGTGCTAGGACTAGCGCGTCAGATACGCAGTATTTT. Protein: CSARTSASDTQYF.

This clonotype was seen a few times. The chain couples TRBV12-3 or TRBV12-4 to TRBJ2-3, with a possible D match to TRBD2 (5 bases). The CDR3 extends over 17 amino acids. V lost 4 bases and J 0 bases, leaving 17 bases between the germline ends. The CDR3 region is CASSSIGLSASTDTQYF. In DNA form, the CDR3 reads TGTGCCAGCAGTTCCATCGGACTGTCAGCTAGCACAGATACGCAGTATTTT.

This clonotype was observed a few times. V is TRBV5-1 and J is TRBJ2-1; D is tentatively TRBD1 or TRBD2 (5 bases each). Germline V gene lookup returns CDR1 SGHRS and CDR2 YFSETQ. Trimming shortened V by 4 bases and J by 6 bases, and 11 bases separated the two germline ends. The CDR3 is 13 amino acids. CDR3 region: CASSPGQANEQFF. The CDR3 nucleotides are TGCGCCAGCAGCCCGGGGCAGGCCAATGAGCAGTTCTTC.

This clonotype was seen a few times. The chain is built from TRBV12-3 or TRBV12-4 and TRBJ1-1, with D perhaps TRBD1 (5 bases). V gave up 6 bases and J gave up 10 bases, with 24 bases separating them. The CDR3 is made up of 15 amino acids. The CDR3 nucleotides are TGTGCCAGCAGAACTGGGGGGGAGAGGGTTTCTGGAGCTTTCTTT. It encodes CASRTGGERVSGAFF.

This clonotype was seen just once. The chain couples TRBV15 to TRBJ1-4; 8 bases align to TRBD1. Germline assignment: CDR1 LNHNV and CDR2 YYDKDF (reference sequence). This CDR3 comprises 17 residues. With V trimmed by 1 base and J by 0 bases, 4 bases remained unmatched. CDR3 DNA: TGTGCCACCAGCAGAGGGGCACAGGGGGCAACTAATGAAAAACTGTTTTTT. This sequence encodes CATSRGAQGATNEKLFF.

The chain uses TRBV4-1 and TRBJ2-2; D tentatively fits TRBD1 or TRBD2 (6 bases each). From germline, CDR1 is MGHRA and CDR2 YSYEKL. CDR3 length equals 16 residues. Trimming took off 8 bases at V and 1 base at J, with 17 bases between the two ends. As DNA, the CDR3 is TGCGCCAGCGGACGGAGGCGGGGACAGAACACCGGGGAGCTGTTTTTT. Its translation is CASGRRRGQNTGELFF.

The chain has TRBV2 and TRBJ2-7, with D perhaps TRBD1 or TRBD2 (6 bases each). CDR3 length: 13 residues. V shed 10 bases and J shed 1 base, with 14 bases lying between them. Germline V lookup: CDR1 SNHLY, CDR2 FYNNEI. The CDR3 DNA sequence: TGTGCCACCGGGGGCAGGCTTTCCTACGAGCAGTACTTC. Amino acids: CATGGRLSYEQYF.

V and J are TRBV27 and TRBJ2-7; TRBD1 agrees at 10 bases. V lost 4 bases and J lost 5; bases outside the gene matches: 8. The CDR3 sequence is 15 residues long. Germline V gene sequence: CDR1 MNHEY, CDR2 SMNVEV (reference sequence). The CDR3 reads CASSSSGTGVHEQYF. In nucleotides, the CDR3 is TGTGCCAGCAGTTCTTCCGGGACAGGGGTCCACGAGCAGTACTTC.

This clonotype was observed a handful of times. The V gene is TRBV7-9, the J gene TRBJ2-7, with 10 bases aligning to TRBD2. Germline V gives CDR1 SEHNR, CDR2 FQNEAQ (reference sequence). V lost 1 base to trimming and J lost 11 bases; unmatched junction nucleotides: 17. The CDR3 consists of 17 residues. The CDR3 DNA reads as TGTGCCAGCAGCTTAGTAGACAGCGGGAGGGCCGCATTACTGGAGTACTTC. It encodes CASSLVDSGRAALLEYF.